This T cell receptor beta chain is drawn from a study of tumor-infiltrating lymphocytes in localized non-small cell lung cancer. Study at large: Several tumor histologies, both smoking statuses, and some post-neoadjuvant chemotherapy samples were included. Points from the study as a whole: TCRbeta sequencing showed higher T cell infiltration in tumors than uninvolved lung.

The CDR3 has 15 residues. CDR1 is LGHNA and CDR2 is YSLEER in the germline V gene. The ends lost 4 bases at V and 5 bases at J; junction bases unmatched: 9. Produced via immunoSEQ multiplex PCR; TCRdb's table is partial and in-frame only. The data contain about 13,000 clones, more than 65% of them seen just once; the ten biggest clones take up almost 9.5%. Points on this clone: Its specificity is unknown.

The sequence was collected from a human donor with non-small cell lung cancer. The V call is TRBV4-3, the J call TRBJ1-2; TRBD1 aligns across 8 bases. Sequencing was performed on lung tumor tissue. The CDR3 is CASSRRTGLSYGYTF. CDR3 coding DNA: TGCGCCAGCAGCCGGCGGACAGGGTTATCTTATGGCTACACCTTC.